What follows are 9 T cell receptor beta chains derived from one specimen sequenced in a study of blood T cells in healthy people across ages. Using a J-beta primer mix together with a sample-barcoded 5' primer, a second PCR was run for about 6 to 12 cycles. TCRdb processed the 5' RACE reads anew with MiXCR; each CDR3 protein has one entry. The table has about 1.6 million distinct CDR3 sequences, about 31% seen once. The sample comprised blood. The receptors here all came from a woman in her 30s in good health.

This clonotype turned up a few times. The chain's CDR3 is CSARDRGTSGSREQYF. CDR3 DNA: TGCAGTGCTAGAGATAGAGGGACTAGCGGGAGTCGTGAGCAGTACTTC. The chain combines TRBV20-1 with TRBJ2-7, with 14 positions matching TRBD2. This CDR3 has 16 residues. CDR1 and CDR2 from the germline V gene are DFQATT and SNEGSKA (reference sequence). With 0 bases clipped from V and 7 bases from J, the junction kept 8 bases outside the gene matches.

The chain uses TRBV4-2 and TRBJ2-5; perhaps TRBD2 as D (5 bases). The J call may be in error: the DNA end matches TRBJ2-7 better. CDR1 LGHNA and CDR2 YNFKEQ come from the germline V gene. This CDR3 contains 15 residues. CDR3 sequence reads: CASSFASRKNCEQYF. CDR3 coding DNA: TGTGCCAGCAGCTTCGCTAGCAGGAAAAACTGCGAGCAGTACTTC.

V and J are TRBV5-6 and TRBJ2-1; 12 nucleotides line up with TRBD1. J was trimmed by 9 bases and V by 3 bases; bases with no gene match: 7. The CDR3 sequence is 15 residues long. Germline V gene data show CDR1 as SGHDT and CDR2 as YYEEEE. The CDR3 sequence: CASSYGTGGWGEQFF. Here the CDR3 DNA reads TGTGCCAGCAGCTACGGGACAGGGGGCTGGGGTGAGCAGTTCTTC. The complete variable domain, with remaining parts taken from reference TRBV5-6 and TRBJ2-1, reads DAGVTQSPTHLIKTRGQQVTLRCSPKSGHDTVSWYQQALGQGPQFIFQYYEEEERQRGNFPDRFSGHQFPNYSSELNVNALLLGDSALYLCASSYGTGGWGEQFFGPGTRLTVL.

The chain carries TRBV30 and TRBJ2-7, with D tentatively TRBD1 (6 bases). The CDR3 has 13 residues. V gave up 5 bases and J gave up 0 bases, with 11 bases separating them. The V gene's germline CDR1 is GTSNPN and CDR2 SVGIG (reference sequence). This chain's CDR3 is CAWVGDTSYEQYF. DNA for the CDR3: TGTGCCTGGGTAGGGGACACCTCCTACGAGCAGTACTTC.

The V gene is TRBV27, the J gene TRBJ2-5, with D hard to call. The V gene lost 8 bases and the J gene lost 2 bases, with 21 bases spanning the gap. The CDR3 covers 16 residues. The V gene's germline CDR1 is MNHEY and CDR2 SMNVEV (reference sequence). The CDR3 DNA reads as TGTGCCAGCCGAAAATACCAGGCGGATATTCAAGAGACCCAGTACTTC. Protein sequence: CASRKYQADIQETQYF.

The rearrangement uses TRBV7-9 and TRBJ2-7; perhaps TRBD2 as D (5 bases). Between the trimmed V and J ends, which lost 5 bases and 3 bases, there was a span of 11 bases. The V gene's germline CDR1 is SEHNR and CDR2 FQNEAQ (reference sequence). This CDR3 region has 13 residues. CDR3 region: CASSPDWRYEQYF. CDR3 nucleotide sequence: TGTGCCAGCAGCCCGGACTGGCGCTACGAGCAGTACTTC. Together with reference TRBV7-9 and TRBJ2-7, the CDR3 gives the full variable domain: DTGVSQNPRHKITKRGQNVTFRCDPISEHNRLYWYRQTLGQGPEFLTYFQNEAQLEKSRLLSDRFSAERPKGSFSTLEIQRTEQGDSAMYLCASSPDWRYEQYFGPGTRLTVT.

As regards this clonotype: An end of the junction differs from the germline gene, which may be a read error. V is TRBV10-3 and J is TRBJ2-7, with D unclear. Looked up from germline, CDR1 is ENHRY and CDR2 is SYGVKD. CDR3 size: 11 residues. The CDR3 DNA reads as TGTGCCACCACCTACGGCTACGAGCAGTGCTTC. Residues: CATTYGYEQCF.

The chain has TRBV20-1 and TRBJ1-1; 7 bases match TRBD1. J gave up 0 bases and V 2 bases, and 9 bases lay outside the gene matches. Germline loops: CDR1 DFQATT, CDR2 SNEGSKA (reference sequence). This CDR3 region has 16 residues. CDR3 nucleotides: TGCAGTGCTAGACCGACAGGGAAATATATGAACACTGAAGCTTTCTTT. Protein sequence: CSARPTGKYMNTEAFF.

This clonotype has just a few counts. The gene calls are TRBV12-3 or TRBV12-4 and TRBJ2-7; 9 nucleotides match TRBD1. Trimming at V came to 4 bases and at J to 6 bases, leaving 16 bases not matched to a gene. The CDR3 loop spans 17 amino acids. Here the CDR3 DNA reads TGTGCCAGCAGTTCCGGGACAGGGTTGAGGTCCCTTCCCGAGCAGTACTTC. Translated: CASSSGTGLRSLPEQYF.